This TCR beta chain was identified during a study of early T cells in non-severe SARS-CoV-2 infection. TCRdb processed the 5' RACE reads anew with MiXCR; each CDR3 protein has one entry. The sample yields tens of thousands of distinct CDR3 sequences, about 15% seen once. This clonotype was obtained from an adult who was a healthcare worker with PCR-confirmed SARS-CoV-2 infection or an uninfected control (not recorded which). Specimen: whole blood.

The CDR3: CSVEVPVGHGYTF. Here the CDR3 DNA reads TGCAGCGTTGAAGTGCCGGTGGGACATGGCTACACCTTC. This chain connects TRBV29-1 to TRBJ1-2; D may be TRBD1 (5 bases). This CDR3 spans 13 amino acids. Germline CDR1 is SQVTM and CDR2 is ANQGSEA. Trimming stripped 1 base from V and 6 bases from J, with 12 bases between.